Each of the 27 T cell receptor beta chains below was sequenced from the same sample in a study of molecular identifiers for immune sequencing clone quantification. TCRdb reprocessed the PCR reads with MiXCR, giving one entry per CDR3 protein. In the table there are some 320,000 distinct CDR3 sequences, roughly a quarter of which are singletons. Sequencing was carried out using naive CD8+ T cells from blood, with Jurkat cell RNA spiked in. Subset defined: FACS-sorted CD8+CD4-CCR7+CD45RA+ naive T cells. These receptors came from a human donor in good health. Some libraries in this study had Jurkat cell RNA spiked in.

The chain joins TRBV5-1 to TRBJ2-3, with 10 bases lining up with TRBD2. The V segment lost 6 bases and the J segment 1 base; nucleotides outside the gene matches: 5. The CDR3 has 15 residues. Germline lookup yields CDR1 SGHRS and CDR2 YFSETQ. The CDR3 protein is CASIPGTSGTDTQYF. CDR3 bases: TGCGCCAGCATCCCGGGGACTAGCGGCACAGATACGCAGTATTTT.

A word on this clonotype: A far larger clone is just one base off, so this is likely a read error. V gene TRBV5-6 combines with J gene TRBJ2-5; D remains ambiguous. Germline V CDR1 and CDR2: SGHDT, YYEEEE. CDR3 length: 11 amino acids. The DNA of the CDR3 is TGTGCCAGCAGCCTACAAGGGACCCAGTACTTC. It encodes CASSLQGTQYF. Filled out from reference TRBV5-6 and TRBJ2-5, the complete variable domain reads DAGVTQSPTHLIKTRGQQVTLRCSPKSGHDTVSWYQQALGQGPQFIFQYYEEEERQRGNFPDRFSGHQFPNYSSELNVNALLLGDSALYLCASSLQGTQYFGPGTRLLVL.

This clonotype was picked up a small number of times. CDR3 in DNA: TGTGCCAGCAGTCTCCCCCCGGATACGCAGTATTTT. It translates to CASSLPPDTQYF. The V call is TRBV12-3 or TRBV12-4, the J call TRBJ2-3; D gene ambiguous. The V end was cut by 5 bases, the J end by 6 bases, with 9 bases between. This CDR3 has 12 amino acids.

This clonotype was recorded many times. This chain links TRBV7-6 with TRBJ2-7; no reliable D call. Germline-derived CDR1 and CDR2 are SGHVS and FNYEAQ. The CDR3 length is 12 residues. V was shortened by 2 bases and J by 3 bases, with 5 bases between the two germline ends. For the CDR3, the DNA is TGTGCCAGCAGCTTAACAGACTACGAGCAGTACTTC. Residues: CASSLTDYEQYF.

This clonotype was seen ten or more times. This rearrangement joins TRBV6-5 to TRBJ1-6; a possible D gene is TRBD1 (5 bases). Germline V CDR1 and CDR2: MNHEY, SVGAGI. There are 16 residues in the CDR3. The germline V and J ends were trimmed by 7 bases and 7 bases, with 20 bases remaining between them. CDR3 amino acids: CASIPFLGHPNSPLHF. CDR3 DNA sequence: TGTGCCAGCATACCTTTTCTTGGACATCCGAATTCACCCCTCCACTTT.

The chain is built from TRBV20-1 and TRBJ2-1; tentative D call: TRBD2 (6 bases). V lost 4 bases to trimming and J lost 15 bases, with 25 bases between them. This CDR3 has 14 residues. In germline, CDR1 is DFQATT, CDR2 SNEGSKA (reference sequence). The CDR3 spells CSAKTSSTLGAPFF. CDR3 coding DNA: TGCAGTGCTAAGACTAGTTCAACCCTCGGTGCGCCGTTCTTC.

J is TRBJ2-7 and V is TRBV25-1; D remains ambiguous. The CDR3 extends over 13 amino acids. V lost 3 bases and J 3 bases, leaving 9 bases between the germline ends. The germline V gene has CDR1 MGHDK and CDR2 SYGVNS. The CDR3 bases are TGTGCCAGCAGTGAGATAGGAGACTACGAGCAGTACTTC. Its translation is CASSEIGDYEQYF.

This chain joins TRBV18 and TRBJ2-7; 7 bases are shared with TRBD2. Unmatched junction bases numbered 12, after V lost 6 bases and J lost 7 bases. CDR3 length equals 14 residues. Germline lookup yields CDR1 KGHSH and CDR2 LQKENI. The CDR3 sequence is CASSDGVPAGEQYF. CDR3 nucleotide sequence: TGTGCCAGCTCGGACGGGGTCCCAGCGGGAGAGCAGTACTTC.

The gene calls are TRBV27 and TRBJ2-3, with TRBD1 identical over 8 bases. V was pared by 5 bases and J by 11 bases, with 3 bases of the junction left unmatched. Germline V gene data show CDR1 as MNHEY and CDR2 as SMNVEV (reference sequence). The CDR3 covers 11 residues. CDR3 amino acids: CASSHGTGQYF. The CDR3 DNA sequence: TGTGCCAGCAGTCATGGGACAGGGCAGTATTTT.

The chain has TRBV30 and TRBJ1-1; D remains ambiguous. V was shortened by 4 bases and J by 0 bases, with 6 bases between the two germline ends. Germline V CDR1 and CDR2: GTSNPN, SVGIG (reference sequence). The CDR3 contains 12 residues. CDR3 sequence reads: CAWTLLNTEAFF. In nucleotides, the CDR3 is TGTGCCTGGACCCTACTGAACACTGAAGCTTTCTTT.

On this clonotype: A single base separates this from a much larger clone, so it may be a read error. The chain has TRBV12-3 or TRBV12-4 and TRBJ2-3; maybe TRBD2 (5 bases). Trimming cost V 7 bases and J 4 bases, with 18 bases left between them. The CDR3 has 15 residues. The CDR3 sequence: CASTLGELRADTQYF. As DNA, the CDR3 is TGTGCCAGCACCCTCGGGGAACTGCGCGCAGATACGCAGTATTTT.

This clonotype appeared a few times. V usage is TRBV7-6 and J usage is TRBJ2-1; D is unresolved. Trimming took off 5 bases at V and 0 bases at J, with 11 bases between the two ends. Germline-derived CDR1 and CDR2 are SGHVS and FNYEAQ. This CDR3 spans 15 amino acids. CDR3 residues: CASSETVSSYNEQFF. CDR3 DNA: TGTGCCAGCAGCGAGACCGTAAGCTCCTACAATGAGCAGTTCTTC.

There are many counts of this clonotype. The genes are TRBV5-1 and TRBJ1-1; possible D gene TRBD1, 5 bases. This CDR3 is 14 amino acids long. The germline gives CDR1 SGHRS, CDR2 YFSETQ. V lost 7 bases and J 0 bases, leaving 13 bases between the germline ends. CDR3 nucleotides: TGCGCCAGCTACTCCAGGGACCTGAACACTGAAGCTTTCTTT. This codes for CASYSRDLNTEAFF.

This clonotype was recorded at least ten times. The genes are TRBV12-3 or TRBV12-4 and TRBJ2-3; D remains unclear. Trimming left V 2 bases short and J 4 bases short, with 10 bases between. CDR3 length equals 14 residues. The CDR3 protein is CASSLKGMPDTQYF. The CDR3 DNA reads TGTGCCAGCAGTTTAAAGGGAATGCCAGATACGCAGTATTTT.

A word on this clonotype: This may be a read error, as it is one base from a much larger clone. V usage is TRBV7-6 and J usage is TRBJ2-2; D unclear. CDR3 length: 14 amino acids. V was trimmed by 5 bases and J by 6 bases, leaving 13 bases between them. Germline V gives CDR1 SGHVS, CDR2 FNYEAQ. The CDR3 bases are TGTGCCAGCAGCCCAGTTGGCAGTCCCGGGGAGCTGTTTTTT. Translated, it gives CASSPVGSPGELFF. Filled out from reference TRBV7-6 and TRBJ2-2, the complete variable domain reads GAGVSQSPRYKVTKRGQDVALRCDPISGHVSLYWYRQALGQGPEFLTYFNYEAQQDKSGLPNDRFSAERPEGSISTLTIQRTEQRDSAMYRCASSPVGSPGELFFGEGSRLTVL.

This clonotype was seen only a few times. The chain uses TRBV10-3 and TRBJ2-7, with D unresolved. Germline CDR1 ENHRY, CDR2 SYGVKD. The CDR3 runs 16 residues. Trimming shortened V by 4 bases and J by 0 bases, and 16 bases separated the two germline ends. The CDR3 loop is CAISVFGQVSSYEQYF. Written as DNA, the CDR3 is TGTGCCATCAGTGTTTTTGGGCAGGTTAGCTCCTACGAGCAGTACTTC.

Concerning this clonotype: An end of the junction differs from the germline gene, which may be a read error. CDR3 coding DNA: TGTGCCAGCAGCCCAGGGCCCTACGAGCAGTGCTTC. Protein product: CASSPGPYEQCF. The chain uses TRBV7-6 and TRBJ2-7, with D possibly matching TRBD1 (5 bases). This CDR3 has 12 residues. Germline loops: CDR1 SGHVS, CDR2 FNYEAQ.

This chain joins TRBV20-1 and TRBJ1-2; TRBD1 is a possible D gene (5 bases). Germline loops: CDR1 DFQATT, CDR2 SNEGSKA (reference sequence). The CDR3 extends over 16 amino acids. V lost 1 base and J 0 bases, leaving 15 bases between the germline ends. CDR3 nucleotide sequence: TGCAGTGCTAGAGGGGGGTACGGGGAAACTAACTATGGCTACACCTTC. It translates to CSARGGYGETNYGYTF.

The sample holds many counts of this clonotype. The V and J genes are TRBV7-8 and TRBJ2-5, with D perhaps TRBD1 or TRBD2 (6 bases each). Per the germline V gene, CDR1 is SGHVS and CDR2 is FQNEAQ. The CDR3 length is 15 residues. The V gene lost 5 bases and the J gene lost 5 bases, with 18 bases spanning the gap. The chain's CDR3 is CASSLIGGPEETQYF. In nucleotides, the CDR3 is TGTGCCAGCAGCCTAATAGGGGGGCCTGAGGAGACCCAGTACTTC. Full variable domain (remainder filled in from reference TRBV7-8 and TRBJ2-5): GAGVSQSPRYKVAKRGQDVALRCDPISGHVSLFWYQQALGQGPEFLTYFQNEAQLDKSGLPSDRFFAERPEGSVSTLKIQRTQQEDSAVYLCASSLIGGPEETQYFGPGTRLLVL.

J is TRBJ1-1 and V is TRBV14, with a weak D call TRBD1 (6 bases). The CDR3 loop spans 14 amino acids. Germline V lookup: CDR1 SGHDN, CDR2 FVKESK. Between the trimmed V and J ends, which lost 0 bases and 5 bases, there was a span of 10 bases. CDR3 loop: CASSQEGGRTEAFF. The CDR3 DNA reads as TGTGCCAGCAGCCAAGAAGGGGGGAGGACTGAAGCTTTCTTT.

This clonotype has a handful of counts. This chain links TRBV7-3 with TRBJ2-3; unclear D gene. This CDR3 contains 15 residues. The V gene's germline CDR1 is SGHTA and CDR2 FQGTGA. Trimming took 2 bases from V and 3 from J, leaving 12 bases between them. CDR3 sequence reads: CASSLWASTTDTQYF. The CDR3 DNA reads as TGTGCCAGCAGCTTATGGGCTAGTACTACAGATACGCAGTATTTT.

Comments on this clonotype: A much larger clone differs from this one at a single base, so this may be a read error. The CDR3 is CASRQTGLVSEQYF. Written as DNA, the CDR3 is TGTGCCAGCCGCCAAACAGGACTAGTCTCCGAGCAGTACTTC. V and J are TRBV4-2 and TRBJ2-7; 7 bases fit TRBD2. Per the germline V gene, CDR1 is LGHNA and CDR2 is YNFKEQ. CDR3 length equals 14 residues.

In its sample, this clonotype was seen once. The V and J genes are TRBV7-2 and TRBJ2-1; the D is unclear. V was cut by 8 bases and J by 8 bases, with 13 bases left in between. The CDR3 is 12 amino acids. CDR1 SGHTA and CDR2 FQGNSA come from the germline V gene. The CDR3 DNA is TGTGCCAGCGGCCCGGTGGGGTATGAGCAGTTCTTC. Translating gives CASGPVGYEQFF.

This clonotype came up a few times. This sequence joins TRBV6-6 and TRBJ1-6; D gene ambiguous. CDR3 length: 18 amino acids. Germline V gene lookup returns CDR1 MNHNY and CDR2 SVGAGI (reference sequence). The ends were cut back, 1 base at V and 2 bases at J, with 15 bases in the middle. CDR3 in amino acids: CASSYLTGDLPYNSPLHF. The CDR3 DNA reads TGTGCCAGCAGTTACTTGACGGGAGATCTCCCCTATAATTCACCCCTCCACTTT.

About this clonotype: A much bigger clone sits one base away, suggesting this may be a read error. The V and J genes are TRBV7-2 and TRBJ2-3, with 7 positions matching TRBD1. The germline CDR1 and CDR2 sequences are SGHTA and FQGNSA. The length of the CDR3 is 14 residues. CDR3 bases: TGTGCCCGCAGCTTTTCAGGGGGAGAAGATACGCAGTATTTT. Translation gives CARSFSGGEDTQYF.

This clonotype was seen more than once but under ten times. The V gene is TRBV7-9, the J gene TRBJ2-7; TRBD2 agrees at 7 bases. V trimming: 8 bases; J trimming: 3 bases; junction bases outside the gene matches: 13. CDR1 is SEHNR, CDR2 FQNEAQ, per germline (reference sequence). The CDR3 consists of 15 residues. The CDR3 region is CASGNPGTTNYEQYF. In DNA, the CDR3 is TGTGCCAGCGGTAACCCCGGGACTACAAACTACGAGCAGTACTTC.

In its sample, this clonotype was seen a few times. J is TRBJ2-7 and V is TRBV20-1, with D perhaps TRBD2 (5 bases). The V and J ends lost 0 bases and 6 bases respectively, with 15 bases between them. Germline values: CDR1 DFQATT, CDR2 SNEGSKA (reference sequence). The CDR3 covers 14 residues. DNA of the CDR3: TGCAGTGCTAGAGAAGGGAGCCACCCCTCCGAGCAGTACTTC. Translating gives CSAREGSHPSEQYF.